A single sample gave rise to the 23 T cell receptor beta chains below, sequenced in a study of shared clonotypes between healthy human individuals. TCRdb's copy holds only in-frame clones and misses some; the assay was immunoSEQ multiplex PCR. The sample holds roughly 2,300,000 clones, about nine tenths seen once. The sample comprised naive CD4+ T cells from PBMCs. The subset was: CD45RA+ positively selected. Every receptor here comes from a man aged 18 to 29 in good health. Some clones in this sample may be carry-over from other donors' samples.

In regard to this clone: Distinct nucleotide sequences in the sample also encode this CDR3. The chain links TRBV2 to TRBJ2-7; 8 bases line up with TRBD2. CDR3 length: 14 amino acids. V was clipped by 4 bases and J by 4 bases; unmatched bases: 6. Germline V CDR1 and CDR2: SNHLY, FYNNEI. The CDR3 DNA sequence: TGTGCCAGCAGTGCAAGCGGGAGTAGTTACGAGCAGTACTTC. It encodes CASSASGSSYEQYF.

The CDR3 DNA is TGTGCCAGCAGCTTAGGCCTAGCGGGAGTTGAGCAGTTCTTC. It encodes CASSLGLAGVEQFF. The chain carries TRBV7-6 and TRBJ2-1; 10 positions agree with TRBD2. With V trimmed by 1 base and J by 9 bases, 3 bases remained unmatched. The CDR3 sequence is 14 residues long. CDR1 and CDR2 from the germline V gene are SGHVS and FNYEAQ.

In its sample, this clone was seen a few times. The chain has TRBV5-1 and TRBJ1-1; TRBD1 agrees at 9 bases. Unmatched junction bases numbered 6, after V lost 1 base and J lost 5 bases. This CDR3 spans 15 amino acids. Germline-derived CDR1 and CDR2 are SGHRS and YFSETQ. Written as DNA, the CDR3 is TGCGCCAGCAGCTTGTGGGGGACAGGGAATACTGAAGCTTTCTTT. This gives the protein CASSLWGTGNTEAFF.

This chain joins TRBV7-2 and TRBJ2-2; 9 bases map to TRBD2. The CDR3 is 16 amino acids. V trimming: 2 bases; J trimming: 0 bases; junction bases outside the gene matches: 1. Germline lookup yields CDR1 SGHTA and CDR2 FQGNSA. The CDR3 DNA reads TGTGCCAGCAGCTTAATAGCGGGGGCGAACACCGGGGAGCTGTTTTTT. Its translation: CASSLIAGANTGELFF.

This chain joins TRBV2 and TRBJ2-1; no clear D gene. This CDR3 has 11 amino acids. Germline CDR1 SNHLY, CDR2 FYNNEI. The V end lost 7 bases, the J end lost 7 bases, and 8 bases lay between the germline ends. The CDR3 sequence is CASTSLNEQFF. The CDR3 DNA reads as TGTGCCAGCACCTCCCTTAATGAGCAGTTCTTC.

This chain joins TRBV30 and TRBJ2-1, with 11 bases matching TRBD2. The CDR3 contains 15 residues. The germline gives CDR1 GTSNPN, CDR2 SVGIG (reference sequence). V was pared by 2 bases and J by 4 bases, with 4 bases of the junction left unmatched. The CDR3 loop reads CAWSLAGGIYNEQFF. The CDR3 nucleotides are TGTGCCTGGAGTTTAGCGGGAGGGATATACAATGAGCAGTTCTTC.

The chain is built from TRBV4-1 and TRBJ1-3; D is ambiguous. Germline V gene data show CDR1 as MGHRA and CDR2 as YSYEKL. V dropped 0 bases and J dropped 0 bases, with 15 bases sitting between them. The CDR3 sequence is 18 residues long. The CDR3 DNA reads as TGCGCCAGCAGCCAAGATTCGAGGGCCCGCTTCTCTGGAAACACCATATATTTT. Its translation is CASSQDSRARFSGNTIYF.

The J gene is TRBJ2-5, the V gene TRBV25-1; D is perhaps TRBD1 (5 bases). Germline-derived CDR1 and CDR2 are MGHDK and SYGVNS. This CDR3 has 13 residues. The germline V and J ends were trimmed by 8 bases and 11 bases, with 21 bases remaining between them. The CDR3 DNA reads as TGTGCCAGCGCTCAAGGCAGGGCCGGTGAGCAGTACTTC. Translated, it gives CASAQGRAGEQYF.

The chain uses TRBV6-5 and TRBJ1-1; perhaps TRBD1 as D (6 bases). V dropped 2 bases and J dropped 2 bases, with 9 bases sitting between them. This CDR3 spans 14 amino acids. The germline V gene encodes CDR1 MNHEY and CDR2 SVGAGI. The CDR3 nucleotides read TGTGCCAGCAGTTACGACAGGTACAACACTGAAGCTTTCTTT. As protein: CASSYDRYNTEAFF.

The J gene is TRBJ2-7, the V gene TRBV11-1, with TRBD2 identical over 10 bases. This CDR3 spans 14 amino acids. V gave up 5 bases and J gave up 6 bases; unmatched junction bases: 7. Germline V gene lookup returns CDR1 SGHAT and CDR2 FQDESV (reference sequence). For the CDR3, the DNA is TGTGCCAGCAGCCGAGGGCCTAGCGGGGGCGAGCAGTACTTC. It translates to CASSRGPSGGEQYF.

The chain has TRBV7-9 and TRBJ2-7, with 9 bases lining up with TRBD1. Germline V gene sequence: CDR1 SEHNR, CDR2 FQNEAQ (reference sequence). The CDR3 spans 16 residues. The V and J ends lost 3 bases and 6 bases, in that order; junction bases with no gene match: 12. CDR3: CASSFGTGQGSAEQYF. The CDR3 DNA follows: TGTGCCAGCAGCTTTGGGACGGGACAGGGTTCGGCCGAGCAGTACTTC.

The V gene is TRBV6-1, the J gene TRBJ2-2; perhaps TRBD1 as D (5 bases). V lost 4 bases, J lost 0 bases, and 12 bases lay in between. Germline assignment: CDR1 MNHNS and CDR2 SASEGT. There are 16 residues in the CDR3. The CDR3 reads CASSGGARANTGELFF. The CDR3 nucleotides are TGTGCCAGCAGTGGGGGCGCCAGGGCGAACACCGGGGAGCTGTTTTTT.

The DNA for the CDR3 is TGTGCTAGTGGTACAGGGACTAGCGGGTTTTACAATGAGCAGTTCTTC. It yields the protein CASGTGTSGFYNEQFF. V is TRBV12-5 and J is TRBJ2-1; TRBD2 aligns across 12 bases. This CDR3 has 16 residues. V trimming: 5 bases; J trimming: 4 bases; junction bases outside the gene matches: 6. Germline CDR1 LGHNT, CDR2 FRNRAP.

The CDR3 protein is CASSSAGMGVETQYF. The CDR3 coding sequence is TGTGCCAGCAGCTCTGCCGGGATGGGGGTGGAGACCCAGTACTTC. The J gene is TRBJ2-5, the V gene TRBV7-9; D is perhaps TRBD1 or TRBD2 (5 bases each). The CDR3 runs to 15 residues. Germline values: CDR1 SEHNR, CDR2 FQNEAQ (reference sequence). Trimming removed 4 bases from V and 5 bases from J, with 17 bases in between.

There are a few counts of this clone. V usage is TRBV6-5 and J usage is TRBJ1-1; possible D gene TRBD1, 5 bases. CDR1 and CDR2 from the germline V gene are MNHEY and SVGAGI. The CDR3 has 11 residues. The germline V and J ends were trimmed by 5 bases and 10 bases, with 11 bases remaining between them. CDR3 nucleotides: TGTGCCAGCAGTCAGGGATCCGTAGCTTTCTTT. This codes for CASSQGSVAFF.

This clone appeared once. This rearrangement joins TRBV7-2 to TRBJ1-1, with 8 bases identical to TRBD1. V dropped 4 bases and J dropped 4; count of bases not matched to a gene: 8. CDR1 and CDR2 from the germline V gene are SGHTA and FQGNSA. The CDR3 contains 15 residues. CDR3 nucleotides: TGTGCCAGCAGCTCCGACGGGACAGGTGGCACTGAAGCTTTCTTT. Its protein product is CASSSDGTGGTEAFF. The variable domain in full, with the rest retrieved from reference TRBV7-2 and TRBJ1-1, is GAGVSQSPSNKVTEKGKDVELRCDPISGHTALYWYRQSLGQGLEFLIYFQGNSAPDKSGLPSDRFSAERTGGSVSTLTIQRTQQEDSAVYLCASSSDGTGGTEAFFGQGTRLTVV.

The rearrangement uses TRBV28 and TRBJ2-5; no reliable D call. V lost 5 bases, J lost 7 bases, and 14 bases lay in between. The V gene's germline CDR1 is MDHEN and CDR2 SYDVKM. CDR3 length: 13 amino acids. The CDR3 is CASSQDGAWTQYF. CDR3 in DNA: TGTGCCAGCAGTCAGGACGGTGCATGGACCCAGTACTTC. Supplemented by reference TRBV28 and TRBJ2-5, the full variable domain reads DVKVTQSSRYLVKRTGEKVFLECVQDMDHENMFWYRQDPGLGLRLIYFSYDVKMKEKGDIPEGYSVSREKKERFSLILESASTNQTSMYLCASSQDGAWTQYFGPGTRLLVL.

The CDR3 DNA reads as TGTGCCAGCAGCCCGCAGACAGGGAACACTGAAGCTTTCTTT. Amino acids: CASSPQTGNTEAFF. The chain couples TRBV7-9 to TRBJ1-1, with TRBD1 as a possible D gene (6 bases). The CDR3 covers 14 residues. CDR1 is SEHNR, CDR2 FQNEAQ, per germline (reference sequence). Trimming left V 5 bases short and J 1 base short, with 11 bases between.

The chain links TRBV5-1 to TRBJ2-3, with 8 bases aligning to TRBD2. Germline V gene sequence: CDR1 SGHRS, CDR2 YFSETQ. CDR3 size: 17 residues. Losses at the gene ends were 2 bases for V and 3 bases for J; bases not matched to a gene: 11. The CDR3 nucleotides are TGCGCCAGCAGCTTCCCCAGGAGCGGGAGTGGTACAGATACGCAGTATTTT. Its translation: CASSFPRSGSGTDTQYF.

The chain is built from TRBV27 and TRBJ2-3, with D unresolved. The CDR3 has 15 residues. The V and J ends lost 2 bases and 2 bases respectively, with 11 bases between them. Germline assignment: CDR1 MNHEY and CDR2 SMNVEV (reference sequence). CDR3 region: CASSLRHKYTDTQYF. CDR3 in DNA: TGTGCCAGCAGTTTACGTCACAAGTACACAGATACGCAGTATTTT.

V usage is TRBV28 and J usage is TRBJ2-5; 9 bases match TRBD2. The ends lost 2 bases at V and 7 bases at J; junction bases unmatched: 5. The CDR3 is 14 amino acids. CDR1 and CDR2 (germline): MDHEN, SYDVKM. CDR3 residues: CASSLVAGVGTQYF. CDR3 DNA sequence: TGTGCCAGCAGTTTAGTAGCGGGAGTAGGGACCCAGTACTTC.

In regard to this clone: Additional DNA sequences in this sample encode the identical CDR3. V usage is TRBV4-1 and J usage is TRBJ2-3; TRBD2 aligns across 8 bases. This CDR3 comprises 17 residues. Unmatched junction bases numbered 6, after V lost 0 bases and J lost 1 base. CDR1 MGHRA and CDR2 YSYEKL come from the germline V gene. In DNA, the CDR3 is TGCGCCAGCAGCCAAGACCGGGGGGGAGGAGGCACAGATACGCAGTATTTT. Translated: CASSQDRGGGGTDTQYF.

The gene calls are TRBV5-6 and TRBJ1-2, with 8 bases lining up with TRBD1. The CDR3 runs 15 residues. The germline CDR1 and CDR2 sequences are SGHDT and YYEEEE. V lost 0 bases and J lost 4; bases outside the gene matches: 5. The CDR3 coding sequence is TGTGCCAGCAGCTTGGTTCAGGGGGCGATCTATGGCTACACCTTC. Translated, it gives CASSLVQGAIYGYTF.